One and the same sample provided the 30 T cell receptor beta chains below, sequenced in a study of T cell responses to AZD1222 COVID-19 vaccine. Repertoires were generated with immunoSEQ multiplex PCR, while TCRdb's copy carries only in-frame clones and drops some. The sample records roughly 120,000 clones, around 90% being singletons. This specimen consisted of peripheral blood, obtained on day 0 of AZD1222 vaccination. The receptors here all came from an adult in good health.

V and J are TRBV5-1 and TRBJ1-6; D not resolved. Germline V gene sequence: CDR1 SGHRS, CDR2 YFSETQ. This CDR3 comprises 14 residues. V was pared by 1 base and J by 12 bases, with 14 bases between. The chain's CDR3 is CASSLYATAGPLHF. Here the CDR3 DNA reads TGCGCCAGCAGCTTGTACGCCACAGCCGGACCCCTCCACTTT.

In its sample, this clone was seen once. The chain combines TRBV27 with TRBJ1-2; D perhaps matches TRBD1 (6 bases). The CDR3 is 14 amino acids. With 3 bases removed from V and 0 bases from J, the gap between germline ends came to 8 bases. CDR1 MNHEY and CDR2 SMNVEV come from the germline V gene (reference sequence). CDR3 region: CASSFGGPNYGYTF. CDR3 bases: TGTGCCAGCAGTTTCGGGGGCCCTAACTATGGCTACACCTTC.

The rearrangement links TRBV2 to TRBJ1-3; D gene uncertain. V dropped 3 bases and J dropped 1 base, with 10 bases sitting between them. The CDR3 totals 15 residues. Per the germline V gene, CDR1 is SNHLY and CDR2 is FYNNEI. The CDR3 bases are TGTGCCAGCAGTGAGCAGGATTTATCTGGAAACACCATATATTTT. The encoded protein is CASSEQDLSGNTIYF.

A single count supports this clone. The chain's CDR3 is CASRLGQRNTEAFF. The CDR3 region has the DNA TGTGCCAGTAGACTTGGACAGCGAAACACTGAAGCTTTCTTT. The chain links TRBV19 to TRBJ1-1; D may be TRBD1 (6 bases). The CDR3 sequence is 14 residues long. Trimming stripped 6 bases from V and 2 bases from J, with 13 bases between. Germline-derived CDR1 and CDR2 are LNHDA and SQIVND (reference sequence).

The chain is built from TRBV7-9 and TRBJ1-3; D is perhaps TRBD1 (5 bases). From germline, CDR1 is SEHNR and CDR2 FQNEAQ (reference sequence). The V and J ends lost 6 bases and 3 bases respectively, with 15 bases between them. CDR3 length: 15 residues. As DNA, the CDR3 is TGTGCCAGCAGACCTGCAGGGTACAGTGGAAACACCATATATTTT. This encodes CASRPAGYSGNTIYF. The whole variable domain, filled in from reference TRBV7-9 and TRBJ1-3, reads DTGVSQNPRHKITKRGQNVTFRCDPISEHNRLYWYRQTLGQGPEFLTYFQNEAQLEKSRLLSDRFSAERPKGSFSTLEIQRTEQGDSAMYLCASRPAGYSGNTIYFGEGSWLTVV.

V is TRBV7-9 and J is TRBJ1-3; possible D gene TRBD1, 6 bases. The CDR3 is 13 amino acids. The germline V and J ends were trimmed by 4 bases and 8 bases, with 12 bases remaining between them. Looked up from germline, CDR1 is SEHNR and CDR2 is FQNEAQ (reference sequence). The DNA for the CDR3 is TGTGCCAGCAGCTGGGGGGCTGTAGACACCATATATTTT. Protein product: CASSWGAVDTIYF. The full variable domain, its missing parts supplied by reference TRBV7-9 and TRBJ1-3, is DTGVSQNPRHKITKRGQNVTFRCDPISEHNRLYWYRQTLGQGPEFLTYFQNEAQLEKSRLLSDRFSAERPKGSFSTLEIQRTEQGDSAMYLCASSWGAVDTIYFGEGSWLTVV.

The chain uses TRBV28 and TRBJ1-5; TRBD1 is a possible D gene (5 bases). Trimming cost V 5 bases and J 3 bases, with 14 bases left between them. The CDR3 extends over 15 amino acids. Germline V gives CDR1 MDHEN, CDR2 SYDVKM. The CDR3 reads CASSPPLGVNQPQHF. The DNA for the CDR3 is TGTGCCAGCAGTCCCCCCCTAGGGGTCAATCAGCCCCAGCATTTT.

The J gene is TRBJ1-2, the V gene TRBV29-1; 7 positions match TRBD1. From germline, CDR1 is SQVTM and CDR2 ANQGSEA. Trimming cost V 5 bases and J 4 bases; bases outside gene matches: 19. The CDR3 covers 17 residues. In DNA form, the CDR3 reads TGCAGCGTTCCAAAGGGGGGACAGAATTCCCGGGGCTATGGCTACACCTTC. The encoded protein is CSVPKGGQNSRGYGYTF.

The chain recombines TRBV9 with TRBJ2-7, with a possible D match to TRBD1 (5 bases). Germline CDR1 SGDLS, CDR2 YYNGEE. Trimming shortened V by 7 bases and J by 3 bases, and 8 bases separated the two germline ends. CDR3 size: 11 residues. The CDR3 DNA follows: TGTGCCAGCGGGGCTAACTACGAGCAGTACTTC. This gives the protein CASGANYEQYF.

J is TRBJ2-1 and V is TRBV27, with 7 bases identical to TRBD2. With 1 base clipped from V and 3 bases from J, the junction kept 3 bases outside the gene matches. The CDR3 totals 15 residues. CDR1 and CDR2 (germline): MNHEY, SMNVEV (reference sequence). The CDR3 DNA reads TGTGCCAGCAGTTTATGGGCTAGCGGCTACAATGAGCAGTTCTTC. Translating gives CASSLWASGYNEQFF.

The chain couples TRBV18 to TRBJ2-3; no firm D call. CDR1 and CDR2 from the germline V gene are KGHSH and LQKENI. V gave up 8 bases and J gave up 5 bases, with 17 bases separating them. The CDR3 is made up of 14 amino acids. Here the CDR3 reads CASHPPGRKDTQYF. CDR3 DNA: TGTGCCAGCCATCCTCCGGGCAGAAAAGATACGCAGTATTTT. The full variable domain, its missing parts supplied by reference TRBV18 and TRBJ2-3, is NAGVMQNPRHLVRRRGQEARLRCSPMKGHSHVYWYRQLPEEGLKFMVYLQKENIIDESGMPKERFSAEFPKEGPSILRIQQVVRGDSAAYFCASHPPGRKDTQYFGPGTRLTVL.

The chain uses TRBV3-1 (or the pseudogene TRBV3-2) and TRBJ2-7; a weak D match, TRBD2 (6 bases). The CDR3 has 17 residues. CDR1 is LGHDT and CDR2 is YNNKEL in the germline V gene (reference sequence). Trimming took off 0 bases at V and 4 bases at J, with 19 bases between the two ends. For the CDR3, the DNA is TGTGCCAGCAGCCAAGAGTTGGTAGGGATCGCGGGGTACGAGCAGTACTTC. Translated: CASSQELVGIAGYEQYF.

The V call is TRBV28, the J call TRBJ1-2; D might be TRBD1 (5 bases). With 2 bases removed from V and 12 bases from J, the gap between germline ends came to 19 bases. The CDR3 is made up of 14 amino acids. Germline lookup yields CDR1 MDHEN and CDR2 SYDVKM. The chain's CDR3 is CASSLQGGVRSHTF. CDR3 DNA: TGTGCCAGCAGTTTACAGGGAGGGGTCAGGAGTCACACCTTC.

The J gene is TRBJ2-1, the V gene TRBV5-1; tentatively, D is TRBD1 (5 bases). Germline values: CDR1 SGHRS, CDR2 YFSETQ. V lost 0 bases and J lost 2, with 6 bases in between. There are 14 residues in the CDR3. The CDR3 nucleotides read TGCGCCAGCAGCTTGGAGGGGCCCTACAATGAGCAGTTCTTC. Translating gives CASSLEGPYNEQFF.

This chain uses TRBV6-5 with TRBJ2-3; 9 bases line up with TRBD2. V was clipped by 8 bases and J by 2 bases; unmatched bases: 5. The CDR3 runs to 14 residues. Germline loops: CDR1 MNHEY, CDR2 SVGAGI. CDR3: CASAGGLATDTQYF. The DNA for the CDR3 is TGTGCCAGCGCGGGGGGGCTAGCCACAGATACGCAGTATTTT.

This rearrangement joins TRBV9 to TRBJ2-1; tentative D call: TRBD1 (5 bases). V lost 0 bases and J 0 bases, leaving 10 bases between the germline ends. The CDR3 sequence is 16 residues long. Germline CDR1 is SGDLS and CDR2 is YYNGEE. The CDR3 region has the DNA TGTGCCAGCAGCGTAGGGGGCGTTAGCTCCTACAATGAGCAGTTCTTC. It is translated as CASSVGGVSSYNEQFF.

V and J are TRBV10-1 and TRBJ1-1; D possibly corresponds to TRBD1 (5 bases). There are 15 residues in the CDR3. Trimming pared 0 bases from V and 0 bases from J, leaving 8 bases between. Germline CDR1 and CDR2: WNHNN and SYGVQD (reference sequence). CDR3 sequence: CASSESQGMNTEAFF. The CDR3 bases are TGCGCCAGCAGTGAGTCGCAGGGCATGAACACTGAAGCTTTCTTT.

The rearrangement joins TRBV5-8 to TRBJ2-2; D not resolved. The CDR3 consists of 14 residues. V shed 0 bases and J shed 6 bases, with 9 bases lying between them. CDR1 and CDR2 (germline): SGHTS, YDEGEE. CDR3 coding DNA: TGTGCCAGCAGCTTGGCCCCAGCGCCCGGGGAGCTGTTTTTT. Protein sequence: CASSLAPAPGELFF.

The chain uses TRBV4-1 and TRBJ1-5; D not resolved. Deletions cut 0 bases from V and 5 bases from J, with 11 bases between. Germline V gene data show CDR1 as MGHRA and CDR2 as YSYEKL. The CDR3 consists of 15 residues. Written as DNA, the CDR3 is TGCGCCAGCAGCCAAGATCTCACAACCTATCAGCCCCAGCATTTT. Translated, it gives CASSQDLTTYQPQHF.

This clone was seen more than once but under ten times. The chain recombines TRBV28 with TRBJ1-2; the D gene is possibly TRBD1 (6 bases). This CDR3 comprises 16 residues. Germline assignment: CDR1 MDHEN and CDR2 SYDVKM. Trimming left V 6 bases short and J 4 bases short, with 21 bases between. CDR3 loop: CASSPGWGGATYGYTF. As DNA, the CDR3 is TGTGCCAGCAGCCCCGGTTGGGGGGGGGCCACCTATGGCTACACCTTC.

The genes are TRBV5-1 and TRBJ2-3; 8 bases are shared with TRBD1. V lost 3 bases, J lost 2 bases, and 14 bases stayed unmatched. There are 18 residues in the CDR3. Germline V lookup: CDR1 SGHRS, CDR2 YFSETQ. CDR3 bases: TGCGCCAGCAGCTCTAAGGACATCCAGGGGGCCCTCACAGATACGCAGTATTTT. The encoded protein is CASSSKDIQGALTDTQYF. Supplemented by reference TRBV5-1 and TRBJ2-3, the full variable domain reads KAGVTQTPRYLIKTRGQQVTLSCSPISGHRSVSWYQQTPGQGLQFLFEYFSETQRNKGNFPGRFSGRQFSNSRSEMNVSTLELGDSALYLCASSSKDIQGALTDTQYFGPGTRLTVL.

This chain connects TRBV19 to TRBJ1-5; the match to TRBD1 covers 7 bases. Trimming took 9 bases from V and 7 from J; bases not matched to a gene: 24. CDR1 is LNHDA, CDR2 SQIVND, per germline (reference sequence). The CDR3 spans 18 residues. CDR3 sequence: CASNLLLGPGTVSQPQHF. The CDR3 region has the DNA TGTGCCAGCAACCTTCTACTTGGGCCAGGGACAGTTAGCCAGCCCCAGCATTTT.

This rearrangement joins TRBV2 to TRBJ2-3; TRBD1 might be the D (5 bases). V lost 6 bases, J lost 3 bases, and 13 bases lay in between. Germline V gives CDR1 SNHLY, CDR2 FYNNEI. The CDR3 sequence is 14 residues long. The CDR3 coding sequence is TGTGCCAGCAGACTACAACCAGGGACAGATACGCAGTATTTT. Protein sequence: CASRLQPGTDTQYF. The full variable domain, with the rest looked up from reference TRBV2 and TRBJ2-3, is EPEVTQTPSHQVTQMGQEVILRCVPISNHLYFYWYRQILGQKVEFLVSFYNNEISEKSEIFDDQFSVERPDGSNFTLKIRSTKLEDSAMYFCASRLQPGTDTQYFGPGTRLTVL.

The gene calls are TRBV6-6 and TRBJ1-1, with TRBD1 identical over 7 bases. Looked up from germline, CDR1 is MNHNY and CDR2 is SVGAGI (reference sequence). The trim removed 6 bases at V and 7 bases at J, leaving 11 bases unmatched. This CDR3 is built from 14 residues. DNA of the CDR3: TGTGCCAGCAGCCCTATGACAGGGTACAATGAAGCTTTCTTT. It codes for CASSPMTGYNEAFF.

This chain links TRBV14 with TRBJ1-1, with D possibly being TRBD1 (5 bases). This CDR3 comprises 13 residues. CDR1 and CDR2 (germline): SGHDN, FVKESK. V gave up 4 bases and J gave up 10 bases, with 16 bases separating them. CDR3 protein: CASSLTYPQGAFF. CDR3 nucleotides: TGTGCCAGCAGCCTGACGTATCCCCAGGGAGCTTTCTTT.

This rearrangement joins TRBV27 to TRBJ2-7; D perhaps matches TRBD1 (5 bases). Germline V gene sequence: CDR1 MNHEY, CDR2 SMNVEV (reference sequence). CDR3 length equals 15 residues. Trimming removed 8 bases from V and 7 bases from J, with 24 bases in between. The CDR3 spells CASHPSVAGSREQYF. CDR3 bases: TGTGCCAGCCACCCTTCGGTCGCAGGGTCAAGGGAGCAGTACTTC.

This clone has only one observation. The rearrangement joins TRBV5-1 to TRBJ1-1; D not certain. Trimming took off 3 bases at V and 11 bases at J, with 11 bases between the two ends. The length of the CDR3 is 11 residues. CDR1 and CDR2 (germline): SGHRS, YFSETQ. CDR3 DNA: TGCGCCAGCAGCTCCGGTGTCGGGGCTTTCTTT. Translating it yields CASSSGVGAFF. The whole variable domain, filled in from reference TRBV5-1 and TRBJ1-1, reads KAGVTQTPRYLIKTRGQQVTLSCSPISGHRSVSWYQQTPGQGLQFLFEYFSETQRNKGNFPGRFSGRQFSNSRSEMNVSTLELGDSALYLCASSSGVGAFFGQGTRLTVV.

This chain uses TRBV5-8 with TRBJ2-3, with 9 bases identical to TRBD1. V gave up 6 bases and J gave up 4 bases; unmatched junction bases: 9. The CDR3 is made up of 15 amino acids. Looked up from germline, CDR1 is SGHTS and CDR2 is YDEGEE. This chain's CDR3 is CASTSYRGLSDTQYF. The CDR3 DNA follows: TGTGCCAGCACGTCCTACAGGGGGCTGTCAGATACGCAGTATTTT. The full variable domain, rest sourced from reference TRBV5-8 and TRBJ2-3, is EAGVTQSPTHLIKTRGQQATLRCSPISGHTSVYWYQQALGLGLQFLLWYDEGEERNRGNFPPRFSGRQFPNYSSELNVNALELEDSALYLCASTSYRGLSDTQYFGPGTRLTVL.

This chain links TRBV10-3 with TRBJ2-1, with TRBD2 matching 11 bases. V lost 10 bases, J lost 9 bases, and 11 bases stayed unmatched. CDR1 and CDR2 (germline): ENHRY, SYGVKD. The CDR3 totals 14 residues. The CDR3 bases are TGTGCCACCACAGGGACTAGCGGTCCAGGTGAGCAGTTCTTC. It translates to CATTGTSGPGEQFF.

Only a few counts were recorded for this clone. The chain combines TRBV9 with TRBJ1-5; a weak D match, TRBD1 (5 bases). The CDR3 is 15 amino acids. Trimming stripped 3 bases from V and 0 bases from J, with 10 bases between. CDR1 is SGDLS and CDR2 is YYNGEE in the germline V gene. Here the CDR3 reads CASSAGGNSNQPQHF. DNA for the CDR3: TGTGCCAGCAGCGCTGGGGGGAATAGCAATCAGCCCCAGCATTTT. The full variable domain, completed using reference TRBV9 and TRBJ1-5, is DSGVTQTPKHLITATGQRVTLRCSPRSGDLSVYWYQQSLDQGLQFLIQYYNGEERAKGNILERFSAQQFPDLHSELNLSSLELGDSALYFCASSAGGNSNQPQHFGDGTRLSIL.